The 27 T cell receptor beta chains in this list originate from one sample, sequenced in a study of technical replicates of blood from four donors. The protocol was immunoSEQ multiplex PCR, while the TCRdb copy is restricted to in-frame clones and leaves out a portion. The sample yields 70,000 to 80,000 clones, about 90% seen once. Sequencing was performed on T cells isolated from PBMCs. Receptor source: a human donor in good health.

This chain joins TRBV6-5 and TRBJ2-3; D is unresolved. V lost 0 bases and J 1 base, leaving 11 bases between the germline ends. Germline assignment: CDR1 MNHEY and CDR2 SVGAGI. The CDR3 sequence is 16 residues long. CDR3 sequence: CASSYSPYPGTDTQYF. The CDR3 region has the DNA TGTGCCAGCAGTTACTCTCCCTACCCCGGCACAGATACGCAGTATTTT.

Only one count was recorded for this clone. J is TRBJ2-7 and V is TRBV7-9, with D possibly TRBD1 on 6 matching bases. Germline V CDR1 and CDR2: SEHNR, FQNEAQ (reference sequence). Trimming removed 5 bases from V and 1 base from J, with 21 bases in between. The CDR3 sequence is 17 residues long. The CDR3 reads CASSPVGNDRFSYEQYF. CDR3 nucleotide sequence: TGTGCCAGCAGCCCAGTTGGGAACGACAGGTTTTCCTACGAGCAGTACTTC. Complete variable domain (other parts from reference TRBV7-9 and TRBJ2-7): DTGVSQNPRHKITKRGQNVTFRCDPISEHNRLYWYRQTLGQGPEFLTYFQNEAQLEKSRLLSDRFSAERPKGSFSTLEIQRTEQGDSAMYLCASSPVGNDRFSYEQYFGPGTRLTVT.

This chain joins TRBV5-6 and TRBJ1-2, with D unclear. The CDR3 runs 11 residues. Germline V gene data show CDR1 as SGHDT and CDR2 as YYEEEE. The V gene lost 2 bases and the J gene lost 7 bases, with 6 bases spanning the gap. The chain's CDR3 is CASSFGLGYTF. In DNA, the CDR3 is TGTGCCAGCAGCTTTGGGCTTGGCTACACCTTC. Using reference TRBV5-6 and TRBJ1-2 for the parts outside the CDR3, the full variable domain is DAGVTQSPTHLIKTRGQQVTLRCSPKSGHDTVSWYQQALGQGPQFIFQYYEEEERQRGNFPDRFSGHQFPNYSSELNVNALLLGDSALYLCASSFGLGYTFGSGTRLTVV.

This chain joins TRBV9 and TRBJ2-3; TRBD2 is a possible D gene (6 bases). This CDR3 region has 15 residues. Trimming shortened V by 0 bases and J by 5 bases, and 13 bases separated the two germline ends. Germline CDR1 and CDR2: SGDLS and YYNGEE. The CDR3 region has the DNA TGTGCCAGCAGCGTAGAAGGCGGGGTGGTAGATACGCAGTATTTT. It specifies CASSVEGGVVDTQYF. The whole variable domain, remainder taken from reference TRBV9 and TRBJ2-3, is DSGVTQTPKHLITATGQRVTLRCSPRSGDLSVYWYQQSLDQGLQFLIQYYNGEERAKGNILERFSAQQFPDLHSELNLSSLELGDSALYFCASSVEGGVVDTQYFGPGTRLTVL.

The DNA for the CDR3 is TGTGCCAGCAGTTTGCCGAGCGGCACAGATACGCAGTATTTT. Encoded protein: CASSLPSGTDTQYF. V gene TRBV5-6 combines with J gene TRBJ2-3; D remains unclear. The CDR3 length is 14 residues. Germline V gives CDR1 SGHDT, CDR2 YYEEEE. V gave up 5 bases and J gave up 1 base, with 11 bases separating them.

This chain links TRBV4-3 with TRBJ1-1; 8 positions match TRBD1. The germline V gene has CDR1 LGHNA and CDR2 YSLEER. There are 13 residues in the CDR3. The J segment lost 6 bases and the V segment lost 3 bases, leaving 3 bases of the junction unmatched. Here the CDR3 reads CASSQTGEAEAFF. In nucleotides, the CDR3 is TGCGCCAGCAGCCAGACAGGGGAGGCTGAAGCTTTCTTT.

The CDR3 DNA reads TGCGCCAGCAGCCAAGTTCCAGTCTATGGCTACACCTTC. Protein sequence: CASSQVPVYGYTF. The rearrangement links TRBV4-1 to TRBJ1-2; D unclear. The CDR3 loop spans 13 amino acids. Per the germline V gene, CDR1 is MGHRA and CDR2 is YSYEKL. V was clipped by 1 base and J by 4 bases, with 7 bases between them.

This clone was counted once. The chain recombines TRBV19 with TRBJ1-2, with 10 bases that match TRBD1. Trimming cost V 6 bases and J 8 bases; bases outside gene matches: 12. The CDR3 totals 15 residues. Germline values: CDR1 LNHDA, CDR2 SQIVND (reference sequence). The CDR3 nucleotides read TGTGCCAGTAGGGGGGGGACAGGGGCGTTAGAAGGCTACACCTTC. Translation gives CASRGGTGALEGYTF. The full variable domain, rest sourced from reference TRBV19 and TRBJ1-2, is DGGITQSPKYLFRKEGQNVTLSCEQNLNHDAMYWYRQDPGQGLRLIYYSQIVNDFQKGDIAEGYSVSREKKESFPLTVTSAQKNPTAFYLCASRGGTGALEGYTFGSGTRLTVV.

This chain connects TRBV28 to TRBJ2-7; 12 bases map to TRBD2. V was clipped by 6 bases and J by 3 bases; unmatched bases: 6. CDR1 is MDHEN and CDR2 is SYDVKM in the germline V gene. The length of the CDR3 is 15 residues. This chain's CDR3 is CASRGLAGNIYEQYF. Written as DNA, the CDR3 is TGTGCCAGCAGAGGACTAGCGGGAAATATCTACGAGCAGTACTTC.

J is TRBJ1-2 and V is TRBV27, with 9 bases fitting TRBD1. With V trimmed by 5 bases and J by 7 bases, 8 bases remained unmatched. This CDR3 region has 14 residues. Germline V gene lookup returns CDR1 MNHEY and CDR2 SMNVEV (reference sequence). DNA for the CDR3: TGTGCCAGCAGTATTCAACAGGGGGCTCGTGGCTACACCTTC. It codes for CASSIQQGARGYTF.

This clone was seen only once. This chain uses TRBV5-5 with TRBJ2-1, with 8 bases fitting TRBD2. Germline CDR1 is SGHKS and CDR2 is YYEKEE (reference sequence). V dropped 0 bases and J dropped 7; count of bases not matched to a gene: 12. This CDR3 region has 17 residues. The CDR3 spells CASSLGGMGTSSNEQFF. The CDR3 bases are TGTGCCAGCAGCTTGGGGGGGATGGGGACTAGTAGTAATGAGCAGTTCTTC.

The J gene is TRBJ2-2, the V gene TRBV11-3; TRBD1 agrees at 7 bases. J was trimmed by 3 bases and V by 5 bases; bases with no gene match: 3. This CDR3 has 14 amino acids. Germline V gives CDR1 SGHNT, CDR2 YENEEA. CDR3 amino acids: CASSPGQHTGELFF. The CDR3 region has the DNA TGTGCCAGCAGCCCGGGACAGCACACCGGGGAGCTGTTTTTT.

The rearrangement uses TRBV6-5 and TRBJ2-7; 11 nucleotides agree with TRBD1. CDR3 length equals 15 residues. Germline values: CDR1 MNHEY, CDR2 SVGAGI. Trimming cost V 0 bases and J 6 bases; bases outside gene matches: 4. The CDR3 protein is CASSYSGQGVREQYF. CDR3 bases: TGTGCCAGCAGTTACTCGGGACAGGGGGTGCGCGAGCAGTACTTC.

The CDR3: CASSVPGALSYEQYF. The CDR3 DNA follows: TGTGCCAGTAGTGTTCCAGGGGCCCTCTCCTACGAGCAGTACTTC. This sequence joins TRBV19 and TRBJ2-7; a weak D match, TRBD1 (6 bases). Germline CDR1 and CDR2: LNHDA and SQIVND (reference sequence). Trimming shortened V by 5 bases and J by 0 bases, and 14 bases separated the two germline ends. The CDR3 is made up of 15 amino acids.

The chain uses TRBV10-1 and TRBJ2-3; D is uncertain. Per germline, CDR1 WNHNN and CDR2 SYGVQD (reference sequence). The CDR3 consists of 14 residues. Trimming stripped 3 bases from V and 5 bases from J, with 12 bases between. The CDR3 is CASSEGRMGDTQYF. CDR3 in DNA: TGCGCCAGCAGTGAAGGCAGGATGGGAGATACGCAGTATTTT.

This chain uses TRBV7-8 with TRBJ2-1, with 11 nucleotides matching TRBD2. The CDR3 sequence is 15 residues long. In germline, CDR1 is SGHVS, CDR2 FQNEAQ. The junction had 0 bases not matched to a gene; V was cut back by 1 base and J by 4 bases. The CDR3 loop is CASSLGLAGYNEQFF. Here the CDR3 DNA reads TGTGCCAGCAGCTTAGGACTAGCGGGGTACAATGAGCAGTTCTTC.

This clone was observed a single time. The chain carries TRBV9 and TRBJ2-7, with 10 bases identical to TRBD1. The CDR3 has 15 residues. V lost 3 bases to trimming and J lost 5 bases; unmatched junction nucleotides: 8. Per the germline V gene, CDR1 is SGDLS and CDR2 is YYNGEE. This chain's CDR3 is CASSEWGQGSHEQYF. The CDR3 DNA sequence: TGTGCCAGCAGCGAATGGGGACAGGGGAGCCACGAGCAGTACTTC.

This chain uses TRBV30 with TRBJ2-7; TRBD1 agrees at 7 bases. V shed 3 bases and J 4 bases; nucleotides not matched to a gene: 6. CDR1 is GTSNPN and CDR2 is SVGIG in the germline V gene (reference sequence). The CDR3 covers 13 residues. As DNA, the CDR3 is TGTGCCTGGAGCGGGGACAGCTTGTACGAGCAGTACTTC. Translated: CAWSGDSLYEQYF. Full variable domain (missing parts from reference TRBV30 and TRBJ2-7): SQTIHQWPATLVQPVGSPLSLECTVEGTSNPNLYWYRQAAGRGLQLLFYSVGIGQISSEVPQNLSASRPQDRQFILSSKKLLLSDSGFYLCAWSGDSLYEQYFGPGTRLTVT.

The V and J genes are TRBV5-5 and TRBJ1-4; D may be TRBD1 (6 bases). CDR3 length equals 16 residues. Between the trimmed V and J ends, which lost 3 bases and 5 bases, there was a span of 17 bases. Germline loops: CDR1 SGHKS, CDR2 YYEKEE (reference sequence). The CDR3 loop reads CASSSEPGQSNEKLFF. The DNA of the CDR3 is TGTGCCAGCAGCTCGGAGCCGGGACAATCAAATGAAAAACTGTTTTTT.

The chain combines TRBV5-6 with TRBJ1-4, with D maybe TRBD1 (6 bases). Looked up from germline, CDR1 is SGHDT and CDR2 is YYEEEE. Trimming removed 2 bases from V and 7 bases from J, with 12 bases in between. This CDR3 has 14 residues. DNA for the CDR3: TGTGCCAGCAGCTTAGCAGGGGAATTTGAAAAACTGTTTTTT. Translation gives CASSLAGEFEKLFF.

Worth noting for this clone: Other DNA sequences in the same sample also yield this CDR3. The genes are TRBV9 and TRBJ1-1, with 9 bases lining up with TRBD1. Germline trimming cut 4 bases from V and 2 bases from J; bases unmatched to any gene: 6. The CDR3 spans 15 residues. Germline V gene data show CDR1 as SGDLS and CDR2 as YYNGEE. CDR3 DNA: TGTGCCAGCAGCTTAGGACAGGGGAGAAACACTGAAGCTTTCTTT. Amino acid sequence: CASSLGQGRNTEAFF.

The CDR3 region is CASSRGVAGGDYGYTF. The CDR3, as DNA: TGCGCCAGCAGCCGAGGAGTTGCGGGCGGCGACTATGGCTACACCTTC. The chain recombines TRBV4-3 with TRBJ1-2; D is uncertain. This CDR3 spans 16 amino acids. V gave up 4 bases and J gave up 3 bases, with 18 bases separating them. CDR1 and CDR2 (germline): LGHNA, YSLEER.

The chain's CDR3 is CASSPPLAVVGEQYF. CDR3 in DNA: TGTGCCAGCAGCCCGCCCCTAGCGGTGGTGGGAGAGCAGTACTTC. The chain uses TRBV27 and TRBJ2-7; 7 nucleotides align to TRBD2. Germline CDR1 reads MNHEY; CDR2 reads SMNVEV (reference sequence). The trim removed 6 bases at V and 7 bases at J, leaving 15 bases unmatched. The CDR3 runs 15 residues.

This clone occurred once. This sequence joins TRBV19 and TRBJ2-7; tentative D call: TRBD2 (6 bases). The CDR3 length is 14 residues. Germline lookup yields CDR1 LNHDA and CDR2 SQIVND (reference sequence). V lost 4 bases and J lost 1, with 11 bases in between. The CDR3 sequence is CASSNRDWSYEQYF. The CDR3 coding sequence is TGTGCCAGTAGTAACCGGGACTGGTCCTACGAGCAGTACTTC.

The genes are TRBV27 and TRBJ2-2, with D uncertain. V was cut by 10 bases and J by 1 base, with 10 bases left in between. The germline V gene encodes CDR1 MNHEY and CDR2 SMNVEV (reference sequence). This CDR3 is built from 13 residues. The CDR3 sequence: CATLPGNTGELFF. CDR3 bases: TGTGCCACCCTCCCGGGGAACACCGGGGAGCTGTTTTTT.

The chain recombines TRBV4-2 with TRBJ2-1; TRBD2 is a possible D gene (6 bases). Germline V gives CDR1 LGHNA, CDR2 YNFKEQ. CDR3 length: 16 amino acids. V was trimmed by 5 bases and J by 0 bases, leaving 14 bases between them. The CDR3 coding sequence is TGTGCCAGCAGCGGGGGGTCGGGGGTCTCCTACAATGAGCAGTTCTTC. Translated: CASSGGSGVSYNEQFF.

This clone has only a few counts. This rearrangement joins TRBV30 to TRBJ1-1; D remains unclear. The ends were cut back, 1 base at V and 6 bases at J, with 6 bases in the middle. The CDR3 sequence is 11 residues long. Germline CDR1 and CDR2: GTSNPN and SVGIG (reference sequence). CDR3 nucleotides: TGTGCCTGGAGTGAGGAGGCTGAAGCTTTCTTT. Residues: CAWSEEAEAFF.